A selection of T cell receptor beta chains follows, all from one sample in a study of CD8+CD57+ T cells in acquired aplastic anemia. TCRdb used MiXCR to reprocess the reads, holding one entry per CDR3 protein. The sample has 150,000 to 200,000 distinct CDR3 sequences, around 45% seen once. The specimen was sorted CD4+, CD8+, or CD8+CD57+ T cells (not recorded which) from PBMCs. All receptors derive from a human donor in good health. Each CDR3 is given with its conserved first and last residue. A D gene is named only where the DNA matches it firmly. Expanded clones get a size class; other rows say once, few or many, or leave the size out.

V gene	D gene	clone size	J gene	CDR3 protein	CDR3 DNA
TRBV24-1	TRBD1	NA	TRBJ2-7	CATSGASRGPLSEQYF	TGTGCCACCAGTGGGGCCAGCAGGGGGCCCCTCTCCGAGCAGTACTTC
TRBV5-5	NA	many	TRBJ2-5	CASSLTLMGPRETQYF	TGTGCCAGCAGCTTGACCCTTATGGGGCCTCGGGAGACCCAGTACTTC
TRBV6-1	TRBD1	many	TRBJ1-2	CASSENRGRLYGYTF	TGTGCCAGCAGTGAAAACAGGGGGAGACTTTATGGCTACACCTTC
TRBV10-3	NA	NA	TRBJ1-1	CAISLQEYTEAFF	TGTGCCATCAGTTTACAGGAGTACACTGAAGCTTTCTTT
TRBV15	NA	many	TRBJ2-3	CATSHLDTQYF	TGTGCCACCAGCCACTTAGATACGCAGTATTTT
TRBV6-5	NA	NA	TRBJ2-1	CASSYSLAGDNEQFF	TGTGCCAGCAGTTACTCCTTAGCAGGGGACAATGAGCAGTTCTTC
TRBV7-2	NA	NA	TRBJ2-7	CASSLVNEQYF	TGTGCCAGCAGCTTAGTCAACGAGCAGTACTTC
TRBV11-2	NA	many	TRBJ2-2	CASSPAGGRVTGELFF	TGTGCCAGCAGCCCCGCCGGGGGGCGGGTCACCGGGGAGCTGTTTTTT
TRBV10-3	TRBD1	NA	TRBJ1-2	CAISGNRGSNYGYTF	TGTGCCATCAGTGGAAACAGGGGATCTAACTATGGCTACACCTTC
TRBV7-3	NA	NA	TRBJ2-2	CASSSQYTGELFF	TGTGCCAGCAGCTCGCAATACACCGGGGAGCTGTTTTTT
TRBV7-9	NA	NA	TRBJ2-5	CASSQLETQYF	TGTGCCAGCAGCCAGCTCGAGACCCAGTACTTC
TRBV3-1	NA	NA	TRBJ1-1	CASSYTSASTEAFF	TGTGCCAGCAGCTATACATCGGCGAGCACTGAAGCTTTCTTT
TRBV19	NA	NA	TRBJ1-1	CASIPGQNPSTEAFF	TGTGCCAGTATACCCGGACAGAACCCAAGTACTGAAGCTTTCTTT
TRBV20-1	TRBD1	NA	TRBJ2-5	CSASMTGAGYF	TGCAGTGCTAGCATGACAGGGGCCGGGTACTTC
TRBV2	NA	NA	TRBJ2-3	CATKMTQGFTAHF	TGTGCCACCAAAATGACACAGGGTTTTACGGCGCATTTT
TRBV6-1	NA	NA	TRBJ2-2	CASRVTVTNTGELFF	TGTGCCAGCAGAGTGACAGTGACGAACACCGGGGAGCTGTTTTTT
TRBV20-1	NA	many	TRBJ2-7	CSAIATGAPYEQYF	TGCAGTGCTATCGCGACAGGCGCACCCTACGAGCAGTACTTC
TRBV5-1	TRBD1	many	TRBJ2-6	CASSQGQGQTANVLTF	TGCGCCAGCAGCCAGGGACAGGGGCAAACGGCCAACGTCCTGACTTTC
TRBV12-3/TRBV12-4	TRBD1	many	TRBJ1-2	CASSRDSYGYTF	TGTGCCAGCAGTCGGGACAGCTATGGCTACACCTTC
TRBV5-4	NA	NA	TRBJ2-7	CASSLRTELREQYF	TGTGCCAGCAGCTTGAGGACGGAACTACGAGAGCAGTACTTC
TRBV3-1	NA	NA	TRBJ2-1	CASSNTWTGDNEQFF	TGTGCCAGCAGTAACACCTGGACGGGAGACAATGAGCAGTTCTTC
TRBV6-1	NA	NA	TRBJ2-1	CASNQGYNEQFF	TGTGCCAGCAACCAGGGATACAATGAGCAGTTCTTC
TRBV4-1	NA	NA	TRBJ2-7	CASSQVPVYEQYF	TGCGCCAGCAGCCAAGTTCCGGTCTACGAGCAGTACTTC
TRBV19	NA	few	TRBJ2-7	CASSFGAEQYF	TGTGCCAGTAGTTTTGGGGCCGAGCAGTACTTC
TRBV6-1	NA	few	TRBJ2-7	CASSVVSALNYEQYF	TGTGCCAGCAGCGTTGTGAGCGCCCTAAATTACGAGCAGTACTTC
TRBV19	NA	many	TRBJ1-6	CASSLGRGANSPLHF	TGTGCCAGTAGTCTCGGTCGGGGGGCGAATTCACCCCTCCACTTT
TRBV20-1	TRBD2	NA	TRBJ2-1	CSANLLAGRHNEQLF	TGCAGTGCTAACCTACTAGCGGGACGACACAATGAGCAGCTCTTC
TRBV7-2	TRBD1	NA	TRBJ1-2	CARPTGGPYGYTF	TGTGCCAGGCCAACAGGGGGTCCCTATGGCTACACCTTC
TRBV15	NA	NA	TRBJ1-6	CATSKTGAGTSPLHF	TGTGCCACCAGTAAGACTGGGGCAGGGACTTCACCCCTCCACTTT
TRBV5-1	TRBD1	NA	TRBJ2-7	CASSLSDREQYF	TGCGCCAGCAGCTTGTCGGACAGGGAGCAGTACTTC
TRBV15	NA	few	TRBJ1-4	CATSRDQTAYNEKLFF	TGTGCCACCAGCAGAGATCAGACAGCTTATAATGAAAAACTGTTTTTT
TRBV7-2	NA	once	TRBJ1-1	CASSLVGGQSTEAFF	TGTGCCAGCAGCTTAGTGGGCGGGCAGAGCACTGAAGCCTTCTTT
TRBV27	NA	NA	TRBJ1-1	CASSFVDRYTEAFF	TGTGCCAGCAGTTTCGTGGACAGATACACTGAAGCTTTCTTT
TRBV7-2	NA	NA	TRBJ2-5	CASSLEGRGSGAQYF	TGTGCCAGCAGCTTAGAGGGCAGGGGTTCCGGGGCCCAGTACTTC
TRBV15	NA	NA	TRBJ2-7	CATSRARGFKQHF	TGTGCCACCAGCAGAGCACGGGGGTTCAAGCAGCACTTC
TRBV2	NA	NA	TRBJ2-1	CASIGGQGKGNEQFF	TGTGCCAGCATAGGTGGGCAGGGTAAGGGGAATGAGCAGTTCTTC
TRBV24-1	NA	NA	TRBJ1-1	CATSDFNTEAFF	TGTGCCACCAGTGATTTCAACACTGAAGCTTTCTTT
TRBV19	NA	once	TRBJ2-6	CASSTGQLIISGANVLTF	TGTGCCAGTAGTACTGGACAGCTGATAATCTCTGGGGCCAACGTCCTGACTTTC
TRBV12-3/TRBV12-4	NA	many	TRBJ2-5	CASTGANGETQYF	TGTGCCAGCACTGGAGCGAACGGAGAGACCCAGTACTTC
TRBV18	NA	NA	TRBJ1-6	CASSPAPAQNSPLHF	TGTGCCAGCTCACCGGCCCCCGCACAGAATTCACCCCTCCACTTT
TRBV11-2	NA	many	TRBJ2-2	CASSLPTGELFF	TGTGCCAGTAGTCTTCCCACCGGGGAGCTGTTTTTT
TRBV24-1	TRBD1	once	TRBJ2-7	CATSETTGAYEQCF	TGTGCCACCAGTGAAACGACAGGGGCCTACGAGCAGTGCTTC
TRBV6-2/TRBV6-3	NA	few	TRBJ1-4	CASRSGTSDRKLFF	TGTGCCAGCCGCTCCGGGACGTCGGATAGGAAACTGTTTTTT
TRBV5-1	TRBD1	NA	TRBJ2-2	CASSFLGQGIAGELFF	TGCGCCAGCAGCTTTCTCGGACAGGGGATTGCCGGGGAGCTGTTTTTT
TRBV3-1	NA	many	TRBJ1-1	CASSQVRGSEAFF	TGTGCCAGCAGCCAAGTTAGGGGGAGTGAAGCTTTCTTT
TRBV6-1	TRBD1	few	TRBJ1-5	CASSDTGTGSQPQHF	TGTGCCAGCAGCGATACCGGGACAGGGAGTCAGCCCCAGCATTTT
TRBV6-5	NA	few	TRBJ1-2	CASSSPEGAANYGYTF	TGTGCCAGCAGTTCACCTGAGGGCGCGGCGAACTATGGCTACACCTTC
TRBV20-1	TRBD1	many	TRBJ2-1	CSARIPQGEHYNEQFF	TGCAGTGCTAGAATTCCACAGGGGGAACACTACAATGAGCAGTTCTTC
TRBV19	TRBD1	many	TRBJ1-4	CVSSGGQGENEKLFF	TGTGTCAGTAGTGGAGGACAGGGGGAAAATGAAAAACTGTTTTTT
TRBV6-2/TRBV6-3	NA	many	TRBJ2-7	CASSYSMASYGRYF	TGTGCCAGCAGTTACTCGATGGCCTCCTACGGACGGTACTTC
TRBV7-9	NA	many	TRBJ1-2	CASSSQAGYGYTF	TGTGCCAGCAGCTCGCAGGCTGGCTATGGCTACACCTTC
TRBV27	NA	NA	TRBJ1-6	CASSLGLLSCYNSPLHF	TGTGCCAGCAGTTTAGGTCTGTTGAGCTGCTATAATTCACCCCTCCACTTT